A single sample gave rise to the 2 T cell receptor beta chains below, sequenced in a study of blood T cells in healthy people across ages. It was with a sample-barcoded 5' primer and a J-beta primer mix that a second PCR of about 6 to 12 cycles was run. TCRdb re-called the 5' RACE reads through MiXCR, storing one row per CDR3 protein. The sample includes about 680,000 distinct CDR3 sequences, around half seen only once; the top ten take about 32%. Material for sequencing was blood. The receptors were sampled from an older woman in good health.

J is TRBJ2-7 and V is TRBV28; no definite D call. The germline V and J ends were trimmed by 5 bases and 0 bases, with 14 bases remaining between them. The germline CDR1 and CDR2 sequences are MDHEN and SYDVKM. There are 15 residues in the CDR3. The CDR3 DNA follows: TGTGCCAGCAGTCTAAGTGGACGGATCTCCTACGAGCAGTACTTC. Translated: CASSLSGRISYEQYF.

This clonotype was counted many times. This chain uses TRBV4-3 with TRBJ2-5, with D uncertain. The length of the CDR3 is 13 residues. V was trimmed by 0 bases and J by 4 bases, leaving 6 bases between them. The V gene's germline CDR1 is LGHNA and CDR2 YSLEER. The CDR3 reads CASSQDMGETQYF. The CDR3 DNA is TGCGCCAGCAGCCAAGACATGGGAGAGACCCAGTACTTC.